The TCR beta chain under discussion was sequenced for a study of T cell repertoires and HLA-DP antigens. Study-wide context: CD4+ T cells were cocultured with HeLa cells expressing HLA-DP. Pre-culture CD4+ samples used around 1.3 ug DNA versus 200 to 250 ng for CD137+CD4+ sorts.

Turning to this clone: Antigen unknown.

Pre-culture CD4+ samples were sequenced deeply, targeting roughly 200,000 T cell genomes. Profiled with immunoSEQ multiplex PCR; TCRdb holds only in-frame clones, not every one. The sample lists about 73,000 clones; 80% were seen once. Germline values: CDR1 LGHNT, CDR2 FRNRAP. The length of the CDR3 is 13 residues. Trimming stripped 11 bases from V and 3 bases from J, with 16 bases between. Study-wide results and caveats: A non-physiological HeLa system presented antigen to total CD4+ responders.

Sequenced: CD4+ T cells from PBMCs. The sequence was collected from a man in his fifties or sixties in good health and CMV-seronegative. The chain joins TRBV12-5 to TRBJ2-5; no definite D call. The CDR3: CASTYQPEETQYF. In DNA, the CDR3 is TGTGCTTCTACCTACCAGCCCGAAGAGACCCAGTACTTC.